The 20 T cell receptor beta chains presented below share a single source sample, sequenced in a study of persistence of HIV-infected CD4 T cells. Overlapping HIV-1 Gag 15-mer peptides at 0.85 to 1 ug per peptide per mL were used. CD40L-negative CD69-negative CD45RO-high memory CD4+ T cells were sorted as populations depleted of antigen-responding cells. Sequencing used immunoSEQ version 4 in survey mode. Generated by immunoSEQ multiplex PCR, the TCRdb table keeps only in-frame clones and is missing some. The sample records about 36,000 clones, 82% being singletons. Their antigens remain unidentified. Sequences were derived from cultured CD4+ T cells from PBMCs, sampled from a patient who received antiretroviral therapy. The receptors stem from an adult with HIV. The donor label of this sample is uncertain.

The chain uses TRBV6-5 and TRBJ2-3; maybe TRBD2 (7 bases). With 6 bases removed from V and 8 bases from J, the gap between germline ends came to 15 bases. The CDR3 spans 13 residues. Per germline, CDR1 MNHEY and CDR2 SVGAGI. CDR3: CASSPAGASTQYF. CDR3 coding DNA: TGTGCCAGCAGCCCCGCGGGGGCGAGTACGCAGTATTTT.

This rearrangement joins TRBV30 to TRBJ2-6; D remains unclear. CDR1 and CDR2 from the germline V gene are GTSNPN and SVGIG (reference sequence). This CDR3 has 14 residues. V was shortened by 2 bases and J by 3 bases, with 8 bases between the two germline ends. The CDR3 nucleotides read TGTGCCTGGAGTTTTGACCATGGGGCCAACGTCCTGACTTTC. This codes for CAWSFDHGANVLTF.

V and J are TRBV5-1 and TRBJ2-3; D call uncertain. CDR1 and CDR2 (germline): SGHRS, YFSETQ. The CDR3 is 13 residues long. The V and J ends lost 4 bases and 6 bases respectively, with 12 bases between them. CDR3 DNA: TGCGCCAGCAGCGCCCCTCCCTTGGATACGCAGTATTTT. Encoded protein: CASSAPPLDTQYF.

The chain combines TRBV28 with TRBJ1-6; unclear D gene. The germline V and J ends were trimmed by 8 bases and 0 bases, with 11 bases remaining between them. The CDR3 length is 15 residues. CDR1 is MDHEN and CDR2 is SYDVKM in the germline V gene. The CDR3 sequence: CASSYGSSYNSPLHF. The CDR3 DNA follows: TGTGCCAGCTCCTACGGGAGCTCCTATAATTCACCCCTCCACTTT.

The chain employs TRBV19 and TRBJ1-4; 7 bases are a match to TRBD1. CDR1 and CDR2 (germline): LNHDA, SQIVND (reference sequence). V was pared by 7 bases and J by 3 bases, with 5 bases of the junction left unmatched. The CDR3 consists of 14 residues. In nucleotides, the CDR3 is TGTGCCAGTAATGCGGGACAGCCTAATGAAAAACTGTTTTTT. As protein: CASNAGQPNEKLFF.

Only one count was recorded for this clone. The chain recombines TRBV19 with TRBJ2-2; 8 bases align to TRBD1. The length of the CDR3 is 16 residues. Germline CDR1 is LNHDA and CDR2 is SQIVND (reference sequence). The V segment lost 2 bases and the J segment 1 base; nucleotides outside the gene matches: 3. DNA for the CDR3: TGTGCCAGTAGTATACTGGGGACAGGGAACACCGGGGAGCTGTTTTTT. This encodes CASSILGTGNTGELFF.

By its share, this clone is medium-sized. The chain employs TRBV30 and TRBJ1-4; maybe TRBD1 (6 bases). This CDR3 spans 13 amino acids. Germline V gene lookup returns CDR1 GTSNPN and CDR2 SVGIG (reference sequence). V was cut by 1 base and J by 13 bases, with 16 bases left in between. The CDR3 loop reads CAWSADRRGALFF. Here the CDR3 DNA reads TGTGCCTGGAGTGCGGATCGGCGGGGGGCACTGTTTTTT.

This chain connects TRBV14 to TRBJ2-3, with D possibly being TRBD2 (6 bases). Germline V CDR1 and CDR2: SGHDN, FVKESK. Deletions cut 0 bases from V and 7 bases from J, with 11 bases between. The CDR3 totals 14 residues. For the CDR3, the DNA is TGTGCCAGCAGCCAAGATCCGGGGGTAAATACGCAGTATTTT. Protein sequence: CASSQDPGVNTQYF.

The sample holds one count of this clone. The chain carries TRBV29-1 and TRBJ1-3; D gene ambiguous. This CDR3 has 14 residues. Germline assignment: CDR1 SQVTM and CDR2 ANQGSEA. V shed 7 bases and J shed 2 bases, with 15 bases lying between them. CDR3 coding DNA: TGCAGCGCCGCTTTAGGGCAGGCTGGAAACACCATATATTTT. Its protein product is CSAALGQAGNTIYF. The variable domain in full, completed from reference TRBV29-1 and TRBJ1-3, reads SAVISQKPSRDICQRGTSLTIQCQVDSQVTMMFWYRQQPGQSLTLIATANQGSEATYESGFVIDKFPISRPNLTFSTLTVSNMSPEDSSIYLCSAALGQAGNTIYFGEGSWLTVV.

The chain combines TRBV25-1 with TRBJ1-1, with D possibly TRBD1 on 5 matching bases. There are 13 residues in the CDR3. Trimming removed 5 bases from V and 3 bases from J, with 10 bases in between. From germline, CDR1 is MGHDK and CDR2 SYGVNS. The CDR3 region has the DNA TGTGCCAGCAGTAGGGAAGGGGACACTGAAGCTTTCTTT. Protein product: CASSREGDTEAFF.

The V and J genes are TRBV29-1 and TRBJ1-4, with D possibly matching TRBD1 (5 bases). Germline values: CDR1 SQVTM, CDR2 ANQGSEA. This CDR3 is 14 amino acids long. The V and J ends lost 6 bases and 7 bases respectively, with 18 bases between them. CDR3 bases: TGCAGCGTCAGGACACTTACTCAGGGTGAAAAACTGTTTTTT. Translated: CSVRTLTQGEKLFF.

The chain uses TRBV24-1 and TRBJ2-3; TRBD2 aligns across 11 bases. Per germline, CDR1 KGHDR and CDR2 SFDVKD. This CDR3 region has 16 residues. V trimming: 0 bases; J trimming: 3 bases; junction bases outside the gene matches: 1. CDR3 sequence (DNA): TGTGCCACCAGTGATTTGGGACTAGCGGGTACAGATACGCAGTATTTT. This translates into CATSDLGLAGTDTQYF.

V is TRBV7-9 and J is TRBJ2-7; 11 nucleotides match TRBD2. The J segment lost 5 bases and the V segment lost 7 bases, leaving 16 bases of the junction unmatched. The length of the CDR3 is 17 residues. Germline lookup yields CDR1 SEHNR and CDR2 FQNEAQ (reference sequence). The CDR3 loop reads CASTRLAGNLHGDEQYF. CDR3 sequence (DNA): TGTGCCAGCACCAGACTAGCGGGGAATCTCCACGGGGACGAGCAGTACTTC.

The chain uses TRBV6-1 and TRBJ1-1, with unresolved D. Looked up from germline, CDR1 is MNHNS and CDR2 is SASEGT. V gave up 0 bases and J gave up 5 bases, with 7 bases separating them. The CDR3 extends over 13 amino acids. CDR3 bases: TGTGCCAGCAGTGAAGCCAGGCGGACTGAAGCTTTCTTT. Translation gives CASSEARRTEAFF.

The chain is built from TRBV4-2 and TRBJ1-1, with D maybe TRBD1 (6 bases). This CDR3 region has 16 residues. The germline CDR1 and CDR2 sequences are LGHNA and YNFKEQ. V gave up 1 base and J gave up 5 bases, with 17 bases separating them. CDR3 nucleotides: TGTGCCAGCAGCCAAGGGACGGGACAATCAAATACTGAAGCTTTCTTT. This translates into CASSQGTGQSNTEAFF.

The gene calls are TRBV2 and TRBJ1-1; no firm D call. Trimming shortened V by 11 bases and J by 2 bases, and 12 bases separated the two germline ends. Per germline, CDR1 SNHLY and CDR2 FYNNEI. This CDR3 has 12 amino acids. The chain's CDR3 is CAALTDNTEAFF. The DNA of the CDR3 is TGTGCCGCCCTGACGGACAACACTGAAGCTTTCTTT. The full variable domain, completed using reference TRBV2 and TRBJ1-1, is EPEVTQTPSHQVTQMGQEVILRCVPISNHLYFYWYRQILGQKVEFLVSFYNNEISEKSEIFDDQFSVERPDGSNFTLKIRSTKLEDSAMYFCAALTDNTEAFFGQGTRLTVV.

The rearrangement joins TRBV7-9 to TRBJ2-3; TRBD1 or TRBD2 may be the D gene (5 bases each). The CDR3 runs to 15 residues. Looked up from germline, CDR1 is SEHNR and CDR2 is FQNEAQ (reference sequence). V dropped 0 bases and J dropped 5 bases, with 12 bases sitting between them. The CDR3 DNA follows: TGTGCCAGCAGCTTAGCGAGGGGTGGATTAGATACGCAGTATTTT. Translation gives CASSLARGGLDTQYF.

This chain connects TRBV5-6 to TRBJ1-3, with D unclear. CDR1 SGHDT and CDR2 YYEEEE come from the germline V gene. This CDR3 comprises 15 residues. V shed 5 bases and J shed 0 bases, with 12 bases lying between them. The CDR3 sequence is CASRMRGRSGNTIYF. In DNA form, the CDR3 reads TGTGCCAGCAGGATGCGAGGGCGCTCTGGAAACACCATATATTTT.

This chain uses TRBV11-1 with TRBJ2-3; 12 nucleotides align to TRBD2. Losses at the gene ends were 4 bases for V and 1 base for J; bases not matched to a gene: 3. The CDR3 has 16 residues. The germline gives CDR1 SGHAT, CDR2 FQDESV (reference sequence). DNA of the CDR3: TGTGCCAGCAGCTCTAGCGGGGGGGCAGGCACAGATACGCAGTATTTT. Protein product: CASSSSGGAGTDTQYF.

The chain links TRBV24-1 to TRBJ2-4; 7 bases are shared with TRBD1. The CDR3 is made up of 12 amino acids. The V segment lost 4 bases and the J segment 10 bases; nucleotides outside the gene matches: 3. From germline, CDR1 is KGHDR and CDR2 SFDVKD. CDR3 bases: TGTGCCACCAGTGACGGGACAGCTATTCAGTACTTC. This translates into CATSDGTAIQYF.